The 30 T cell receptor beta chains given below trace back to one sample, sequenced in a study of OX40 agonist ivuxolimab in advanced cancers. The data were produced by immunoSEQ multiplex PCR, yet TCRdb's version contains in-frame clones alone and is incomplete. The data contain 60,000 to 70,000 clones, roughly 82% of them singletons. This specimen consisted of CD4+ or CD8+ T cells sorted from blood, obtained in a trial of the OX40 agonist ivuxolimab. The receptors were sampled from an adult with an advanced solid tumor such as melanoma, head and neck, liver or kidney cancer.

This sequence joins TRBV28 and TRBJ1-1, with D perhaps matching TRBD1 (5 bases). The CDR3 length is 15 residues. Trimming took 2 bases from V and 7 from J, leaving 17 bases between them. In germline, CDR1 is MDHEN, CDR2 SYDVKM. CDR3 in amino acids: CASSLLEEWGGEAFF. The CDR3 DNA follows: TGTGCCAGCAGTTTACTCGAAGAGTGGGGCGGTGAAGCTTTCTTT.

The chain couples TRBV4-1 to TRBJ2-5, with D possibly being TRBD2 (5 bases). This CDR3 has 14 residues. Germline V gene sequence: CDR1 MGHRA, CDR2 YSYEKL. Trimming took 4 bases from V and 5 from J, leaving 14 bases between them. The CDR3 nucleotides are TGCGCCAGCAGCCCCCTGGAGGCAACTGAGACCCAGTACTTC. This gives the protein CASSPLEATETQYF.

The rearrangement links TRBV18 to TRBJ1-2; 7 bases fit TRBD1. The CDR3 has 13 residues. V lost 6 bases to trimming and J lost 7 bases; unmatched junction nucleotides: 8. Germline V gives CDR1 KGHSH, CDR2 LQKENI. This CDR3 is CASSRDSPGGYTF. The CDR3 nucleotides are TGTGCCAGCTCCCGGGACAGCCCGGGTGGCTACACCTTC.

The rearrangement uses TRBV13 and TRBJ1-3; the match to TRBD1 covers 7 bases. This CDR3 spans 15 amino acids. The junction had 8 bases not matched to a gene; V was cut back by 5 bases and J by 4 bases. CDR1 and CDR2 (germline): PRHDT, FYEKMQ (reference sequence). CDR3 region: CASSLSRGRGNTIYF. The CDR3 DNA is TGTGCCAGCAGCCTGAGCAGGGGGAGAGGAAACACCATATATTTT.

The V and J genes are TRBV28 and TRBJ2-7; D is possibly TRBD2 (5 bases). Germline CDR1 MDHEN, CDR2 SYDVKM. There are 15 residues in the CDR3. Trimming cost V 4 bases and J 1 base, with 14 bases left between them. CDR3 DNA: TGTGCCAGCAGTTCCCGGGGATCCGGTTCCTACGAGCAGTACTTC. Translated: CASSSRGSGSYEQYF.

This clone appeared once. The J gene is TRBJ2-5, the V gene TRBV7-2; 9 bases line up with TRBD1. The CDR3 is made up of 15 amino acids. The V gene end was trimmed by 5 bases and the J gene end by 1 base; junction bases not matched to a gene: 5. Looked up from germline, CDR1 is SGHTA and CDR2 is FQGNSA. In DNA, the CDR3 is TGTGCCAGCAGCACCGGACAGGGGCCCCAAGAGACCCAGTACTTC. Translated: CASSTGQGPQETQYF.

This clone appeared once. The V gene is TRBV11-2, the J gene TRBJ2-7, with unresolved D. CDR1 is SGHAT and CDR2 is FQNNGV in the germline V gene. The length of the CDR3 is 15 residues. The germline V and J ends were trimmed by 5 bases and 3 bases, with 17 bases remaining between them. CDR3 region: CASSPPGNLVYEQYF. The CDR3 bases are TGTGCCAGCAGCCCACCCGGTAACCTCGTCTACGAGCAGTACTTC.

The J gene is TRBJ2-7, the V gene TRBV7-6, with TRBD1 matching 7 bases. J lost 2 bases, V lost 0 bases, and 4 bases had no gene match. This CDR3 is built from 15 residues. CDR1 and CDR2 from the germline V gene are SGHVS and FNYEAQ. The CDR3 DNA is TGTGCCAGCAGCTTAGCGGTAGGGGGCCCCTACGAGCAGTACTTC. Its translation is CASSLAVGGPYEQYF.

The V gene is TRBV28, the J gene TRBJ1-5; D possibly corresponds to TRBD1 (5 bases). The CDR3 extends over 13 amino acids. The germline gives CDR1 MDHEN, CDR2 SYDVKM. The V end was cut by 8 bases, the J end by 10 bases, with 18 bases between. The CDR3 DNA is TGTGCCAGCCCGGGGCAGCCCCTCAGCCCCCAGCATTTT. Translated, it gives CASPGQPLSPQHF.

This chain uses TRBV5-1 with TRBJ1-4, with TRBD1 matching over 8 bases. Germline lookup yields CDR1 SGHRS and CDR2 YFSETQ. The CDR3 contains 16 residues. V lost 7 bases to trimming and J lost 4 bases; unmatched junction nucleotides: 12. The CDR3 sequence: CASGPGTGTFNEKLFF. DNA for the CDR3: TGCGCCAGCGGGCCTGGGACAGGTACTTTTAATGAAAAACTGTTTTTT.

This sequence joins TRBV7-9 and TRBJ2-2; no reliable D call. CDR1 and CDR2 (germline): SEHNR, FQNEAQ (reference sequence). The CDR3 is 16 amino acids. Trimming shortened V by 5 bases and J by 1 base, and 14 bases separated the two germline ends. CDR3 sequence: CASSHITERNTGELFF. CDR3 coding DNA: TGTGCCAGCAGCCACATAACGGAGAGGAACACCGGGGAGCTGTTTTTT.

The CDR3 DNA follows: TGCGCCAGCAGCCAGTTCGGACAGGGGGCAACTGGCTATGAGCAGTTCTTC. This sequence encodes CASSQFGQGATGYEQFF. J is TRBJ2-1 and V is TRBV4-3; 11 bases fit TRBD1. Trimming removed 3 bases from V and 8 bases from J; junction bases left unmatched: 12. The length of the CDR3 is 17 residues. The germline CDR1 and CDR2 sequences are LGHNA and YSLEER.

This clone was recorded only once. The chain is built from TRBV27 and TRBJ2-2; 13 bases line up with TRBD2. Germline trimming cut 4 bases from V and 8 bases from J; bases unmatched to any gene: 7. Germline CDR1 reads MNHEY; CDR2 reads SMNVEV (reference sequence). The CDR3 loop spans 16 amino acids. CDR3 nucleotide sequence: TGTGCCAGCAGTTCGGGACTAGCGGGGTTCGGGGGGGAGCTGTTTTTT. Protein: CASSSGLAGFGGELFF.

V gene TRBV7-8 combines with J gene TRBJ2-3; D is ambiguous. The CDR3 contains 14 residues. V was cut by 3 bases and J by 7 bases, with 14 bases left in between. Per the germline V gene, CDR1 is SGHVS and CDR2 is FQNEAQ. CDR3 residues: CASSFPEVLNTQYF. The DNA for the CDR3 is TGTGCCAGCAGCTTCCCCGAAGTCTTGAATACGCAGTATTTT. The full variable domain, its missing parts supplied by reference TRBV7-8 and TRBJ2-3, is GAGVSQSPRYKVAKRGQDVALRCDPISGHVSLFWYQQALGQGPEFLTYFQNEAQLDKSGLPSDRFFAERPEGSVSTLKIQRTQQEDSAVYLCASSFPEVLNTQYFGPGTRLTVL.

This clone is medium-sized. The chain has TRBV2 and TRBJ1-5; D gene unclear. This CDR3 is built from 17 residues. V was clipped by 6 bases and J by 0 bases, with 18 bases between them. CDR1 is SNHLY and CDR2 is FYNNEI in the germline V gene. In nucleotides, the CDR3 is TGTGCCAGCAGCTACGAAGAAGGGCGGCTTAGCAATCAGCCCCAGCATTTT. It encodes CASSYEEGRLSNQPQHF.

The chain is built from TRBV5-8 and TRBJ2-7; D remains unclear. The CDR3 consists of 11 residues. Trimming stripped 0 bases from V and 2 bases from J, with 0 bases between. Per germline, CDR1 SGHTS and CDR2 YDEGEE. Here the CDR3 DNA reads TGTGCCAGCAGCTTGGCCTACGAGCAGTACTTC. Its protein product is CASSLAYEQYF.

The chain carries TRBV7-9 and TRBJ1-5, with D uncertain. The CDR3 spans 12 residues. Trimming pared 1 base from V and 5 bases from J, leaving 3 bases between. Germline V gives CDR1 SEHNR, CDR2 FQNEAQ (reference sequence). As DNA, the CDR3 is TGTGCCAGCAGCTTAGGGGATCAGCCCCAGCATTTT. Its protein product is CASSLGDQPQHF. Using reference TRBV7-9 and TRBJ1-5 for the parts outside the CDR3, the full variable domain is DTGVSQNPRHKITKRGQNVTFRCDPISEHNRLYWYRQTLGQGPEFLTYFQNEAQLEKSRLLSDRFSAERPKGSFSTLEIQRTEQGDSAMYLCASSLGDQPQHFGDGTRLSIL.

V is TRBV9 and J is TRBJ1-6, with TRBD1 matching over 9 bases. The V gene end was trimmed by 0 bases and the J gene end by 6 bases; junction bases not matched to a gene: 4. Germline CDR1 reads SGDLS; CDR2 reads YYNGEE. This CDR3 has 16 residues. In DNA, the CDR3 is TGTGCCAGCAGCGTAGGGGACAGGGTGGTTAATTCACCCCTCCACTTT. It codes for CASSVGDRVVNSPLHF.

The DNA of the CDR3 is TGTGCCAGCAGCTGGACAGGGAGAGGCGGGGAGCTGTTTTTT. It codes for CASSWTGRGGELFF. The gene calls are TRBV7-1 and TRBJ2-2; 8 bases agree with TRBD1. TRBV7-1 is marked as an open reading frame, function uncertain. The CDR3 sequence is 14 residues long. V dropped 4 bases and J dropped 7; count of bases not matched to a gene: 5.

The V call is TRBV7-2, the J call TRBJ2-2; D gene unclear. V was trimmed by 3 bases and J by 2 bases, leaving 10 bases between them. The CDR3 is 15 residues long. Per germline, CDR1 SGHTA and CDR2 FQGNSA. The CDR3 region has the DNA TGTGCCAGCAGCTTTGGCCTTGCTAACACCGGGGAGCTGTTTTTT. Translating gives CASSFGLANTGELFF.

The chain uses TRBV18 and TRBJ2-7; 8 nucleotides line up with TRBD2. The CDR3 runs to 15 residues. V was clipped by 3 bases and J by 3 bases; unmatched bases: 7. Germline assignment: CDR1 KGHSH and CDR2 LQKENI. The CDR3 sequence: CASSPEAGGGYEQYF. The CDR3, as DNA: TGTGCCAGCTCACCCGAGGCGGGAGGAGGCTACGAGCAGTACTTC.

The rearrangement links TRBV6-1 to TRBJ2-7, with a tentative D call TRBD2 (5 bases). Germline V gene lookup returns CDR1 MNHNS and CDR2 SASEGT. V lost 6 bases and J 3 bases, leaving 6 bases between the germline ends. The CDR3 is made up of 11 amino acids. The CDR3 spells CASRGGYEQYF. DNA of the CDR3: TGTGCCAGCAGAGGAGGCTACGAGCAGTACTTC.

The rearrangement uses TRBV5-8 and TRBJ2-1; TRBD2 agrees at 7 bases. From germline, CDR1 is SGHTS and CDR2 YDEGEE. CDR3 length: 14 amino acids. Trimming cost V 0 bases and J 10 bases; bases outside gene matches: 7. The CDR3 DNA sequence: TGTGCCAGCAGCTTGGGGCCAAGTAGCGGGGAGCAGTTCTTC. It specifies CASSLGPSSGEQFF.

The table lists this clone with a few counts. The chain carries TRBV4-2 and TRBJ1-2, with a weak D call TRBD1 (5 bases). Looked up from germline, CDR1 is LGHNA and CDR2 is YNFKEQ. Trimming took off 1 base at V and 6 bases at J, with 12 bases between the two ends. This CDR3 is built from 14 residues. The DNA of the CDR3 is TGTGCCAGCAGCCAAGCGGGGCTTATAGATGGCTACACCTTC. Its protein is CASSQAGLIDGYTF.

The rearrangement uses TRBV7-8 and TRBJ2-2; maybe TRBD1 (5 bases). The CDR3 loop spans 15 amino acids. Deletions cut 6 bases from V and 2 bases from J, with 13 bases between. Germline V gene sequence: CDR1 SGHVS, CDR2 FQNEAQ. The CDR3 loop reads CASRGPQGNTGELFF. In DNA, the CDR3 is TGTGCCAGCAGGGGTCCCCAGGGAAACACCGGGGAGCTGTTTTTT.

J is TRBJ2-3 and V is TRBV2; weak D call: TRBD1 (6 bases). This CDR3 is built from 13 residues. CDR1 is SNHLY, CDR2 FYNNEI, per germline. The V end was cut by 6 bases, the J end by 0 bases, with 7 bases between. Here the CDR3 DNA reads TGTGCCAGCAGAGGGGGTAGCACAGATACGCAGTATTTT. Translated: CASRGGSTDTQYF.

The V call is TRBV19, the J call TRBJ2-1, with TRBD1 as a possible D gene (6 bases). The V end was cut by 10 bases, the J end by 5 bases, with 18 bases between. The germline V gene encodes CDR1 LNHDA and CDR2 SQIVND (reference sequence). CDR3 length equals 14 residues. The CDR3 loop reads CATRRDTGNNEQFF. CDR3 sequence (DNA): TGTGCCACGCGCCGGGACACGGGTAACAATGAGCAGTTCTTC.

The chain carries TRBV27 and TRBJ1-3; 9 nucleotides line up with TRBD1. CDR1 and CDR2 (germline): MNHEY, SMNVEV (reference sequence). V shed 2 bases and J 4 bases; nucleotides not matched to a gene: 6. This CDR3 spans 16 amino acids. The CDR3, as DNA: TGTGCCAGCAGTTTAAGGGGGACAGGGTTCGGAAACACCATATATTTT. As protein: CASSLRGTGFGNTIYF.

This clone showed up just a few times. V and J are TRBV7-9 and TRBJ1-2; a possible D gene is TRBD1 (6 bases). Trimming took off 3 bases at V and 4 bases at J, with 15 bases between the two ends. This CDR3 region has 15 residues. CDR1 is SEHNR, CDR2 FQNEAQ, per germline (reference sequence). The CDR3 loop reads CASSLAGTLTYGYTF. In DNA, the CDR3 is TGTGCCAGCAGCTTGGCCGGGACACTTACCTATGGCTACACCTTC. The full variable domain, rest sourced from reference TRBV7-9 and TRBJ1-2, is DTGVSQNPRHKITKRGQNVTFRCDPISEHNRLYWYRQTLGQGPEFLTYFQNEAQLEKSRLLSDRFSAERPKGSFSTLEIQRTEQGDSAMYLCASSLAGTLTYGYTFGSGTRLTVV.

The CDR3 nucleotides are TGTGCCAGCAGCTTAGGAGGGTTCGGTCAGCCCCAGCATTTT. Translation gives CASSLGGFGQPQHF. The V gene is TRBV7-2, the J gene TRBJ1-5; no firm D call. The V gene's germline CDR1 is SGHTA and CDR2 FQGNSA. Trimming took 1 base from V and 6 from J, leaving 10 bases between them. The CDR3 is 14 residues long.